The 17 T cell receptor beta chains given below trace back to one sample, sequenced in a study of cytomegalovirus exposure and HLA in healthy donors. The primer mix had 60 Vbeta and 13 Jbeta primers. The assay was immunoSEQ multiplex PCR, and TCRdb's table has in-frame clones only and misses some. The data hold around 200,000 clones, with roughly 80% observed a single time. The sequenced sample was PBMCs. These receptors originate from a female donor in good health and CMV-seronegative.

The chain uses TRBV11-2 and TRBJ1-1, with D uncertain. Germline lookup yields CDR1 SGHAT and CDR2 FQNNGV. With 5 bases removed from V and 2 bases from J, the gap between germline ends came to 6 bases. CDR3 size: 12 residues. The CDR3 sequence is CASSPLNTEAFF. DNA for the CDR3: TGTGCCAGCAGCCCCCTAAACACTGAAGCTTTCTTT.

This clone was counted a few times. V and J are TRBV2 and TRBJ2-3; 8 positions match TRBD2. J gave up 0 bases and V 8 bases, and 1 base lay outside the gene matches. The CDR3 is made up of 13 amino acids. Germline loops: CDR1 SNHLY, CDR2 FYNNEI. In DNA, the CDR3 is TGTGCCAGCCGGGGGGGGAGCACAGATACGCAGTATTTT. As protein: CASRGGSTDTQYF.

The genes are TRBV7-9 and TRBJ2-7; weak D call: TRBD2 (5 bases). This CDR3 spans 11 amino acids. Trimming stripped 5 bases from V and 7 bases from J, with 9 bases between. Germline V lookup: CDR1 SEHNR, CDR2 FQNEAQ (reference sequence). The CDR3 here is CASSGSREQYF. CDR3 DNA sequence: TGTGCCAGCAGCGGGAGTCGGGAGCAGTACTTC.

The V call is TRBV28, the J call TRBJ2-5; 12 nucleotides agree with TRBD1. Per the germline V gene, CDR1 is MDHEN and CDR2 is SYDVKM. V lost 3 bases, J lost 6 bases, and 5 bases stayed unmatched. The CDR3 consists of 15 residues. CDR3: CASSFRDRGRKTQYF. For the CDR3, the DNA is TGTGCCAGCAGTTTTAGGGACAGGGGGCGAAAGACCCAGTACTTC.

The chain is built from TRBV5-6 and TRBJ2-1; 7 nucleotides align to TRBD1. Germline CDR1 and CDR2: SGHDT and YYEEEE. After removal of 4 bases from V and 7 bases from J, the junction contained 2 bases not matched to a gene. This CDR3 region has 12 residues. CDR3 DNA sequence: TGTGCCAGCAGCATGACAGGGAATGAGCAGTTCTTC. It translates to CASSMTGNEQFF.

The chain combines TRBV11-3 with TRBJ2-2; TRBD1 aligns across 8 bases. The CDR3 has 15 residues. The germline V gene encodes CDR1 SGHNT and CDR2 YENEEA. V lost 1 base to trimming and J lost 5 bases; unmatched junction nucleotides: 3. Written as DNA, the CDR3 is TGTGCCAGCAGCTTAGGCAGGGGGCCAACCGGGGAGCTGTTTTTT. Its translation is CASSLGRGPTGELFF.

The sample holds one count of this clone. The chain couples TRBV19 to TRBJ2-3, with D maybe TRBD1 (6 bases). CDR3 length: 15 amino acids. Germline CDR1 reads LNHDA; CDR2 reads SQIVND (reference sequence). The V end lost 3 bases, the J end lost 0 bases, and 10 bases lay between the germline ends. For the CDR3, the DNA is TGTGCCAGTAGTATGACAGGATCTAGCACAGATACGCAGTATTTT. This codes for CASSMTGSSTDTQYF.

The chain recombines TRBV7-9 with TRBJ1-6; 7 bases are shared with TRBD1. The CDR3 is made up of 15 amino acids. Trimming cost V 5 bases and J 3 bases; bases outside gene matches: 4. Germline CDR1 reads SEHNR; CDR2 reads FQNEAQ (reference sequence). CDR3 DNA sequence: TGTGCCAGCAGCAACGGACAGGTCTATAATTCACCCCTCCACTTT. Its protein product is CASSNGQVYNSPLHF.

This clone was observed many times. V usage is TRBV6-6 and J usage is TRBJ2-7; 7 nucleotides align to TRBD2. Germline V gives CDR1 MNHNY, CDR2 SVGAGI (reference sequence). V lost 6 bases and J lost 0; bases outside the gene matches: 5. The CDR3 has 14 residues. CDR3 amino acids: CASSPGGSSYEQYF. As DNA, the CDR3 is TGTGCCAGCAGCCCCGGGGGGAGCTCCTACGAGCAGTACTTC.

The rearrangement joins TRBV27 to TRBJ1-4, with 9 bases fitting TRBD1. The CDR3 has 15 residues. Germline CDR1 reads MNHEY; CDR2 reads SMNVEV (reference sequence). V shed 2 bases, J shed 5 bases, and the junction held 3 bases outside the gene matches. The chain's CDR3 is CASSLGQGWNEKLFF. The DNA of the CDR3 is TGTGCCAGCAGTTTAGGACAGGGGTGGAATGAAAAACTGTTTTTT.

V usage is TRBV2 and J usage is TRBJ2-7; the match to TRBD1 covers 7 bases. V dropped 8 bases and J dropped 5; count of bases not matched to a gene: 9. The CDR3 contains 13 residues. Germline loops: CDR1 SNHLY, CDR2 FYNNEI. CDR3 loop: CASADRVRDEQYF. CDR3 sequence (DNA): TGTGCCAGCGCAGACAGGGTCCGCGACGAGCAGTACTTC.

This chain links TRBV5-6 with TRBJ1-2, with TRBD1 matching 12 bases. The CDR3 is made up of 14 amino acids. Germline CDR1 reads SGHDT; CDR2 reads YYEEEE. Unmatched junction bases numbered 3, after V lost 0 bases and J lost 9 bases. CDR3 sequence (DNA): TGTGCCAGCAGCTTGGGAGGGACAGGGGGCCGCTACACCTTC. This encodes CASSLGGTGGRYTF.

The rearrangement uses TRBV7-9 and TRBJ2-1; D may be TRBD2 (6 bases). The germline V gene has CDR1 SEHNR and CDR2 FQNEAQ (reference sequence). CDR3 length: 16 residues. V lost 4 bases, J lost 2 bases, and 15 bases lay in between. The CDR3 here is CASSSVGGGPYNEQFF. CDR3 nucleotide sequence: TGTGCCAGCAGCTCCGTGGGGGGTGGACCCTACAATGAGCAGTTCTTC.

This clone was counted a few times. The V and J genes are TRBV18 and TRBJ2-3; maybe TRBD1 (5 bases). Looked up from germline, CDR1 is KGHSH and CDR2 is LQKENI. The CDR3 length is 17 residues. V was trimmed by 0 bases and J by 0 bases, leaving 13 bases between them. The CDR3 nucleotides read TGTGCCAGCTCACCACCTGGACACCTCATAAGCACAGATACGCAGTATTTT. Protein sequence: CASSPPGHLISTDTQYF.

This chain connects TRBV11-3 to TRBJ1-2; 8 nucleotides line up with TRBD1. This CDR3 has 13 amino acids. From germline, CDR1 is SGHNT and CDR2 YENEEA. Trimming took 5 bases from V and 4 from J; bases not matched to a gene: 3. DNA of the CDR3: TGTGCCAGCAGCCCCGACAGGGGCTATGGCTACACCTTC. It is translated as CASSPDRGYGYTF. The entire variable domain, with the rest obtained from reference TRBV11-3 and TRBJ1-2, is as follows: EAGVVQSPRYKIIEKKQPVAFWCNPISGHNTLYWYLQNLGQGPELLIRYENEEAVDDSQLPKDRFSAERLKGVDSTLKIQPAELGDSAVYLCASSPDRGYGYTFGSGTRLTVV.

The V gene is TRBV18, the J gene TRBJ1-4, with D possibly being TRBD1 (6 bases). CDR3 length: 17 residues. The germline CDR1 and CDR2 sequences are KGHSH and LQKENI. V shed 0 bases and J shed 8 bases, with 19 bases lying between them. CDR3 nucleotides: TGTGCCAGCTCACCACCGGGGGGGGCATCGACTCGGGAAAAACTGTTTTTT. Translating it yields CASSPPGGASTREKLFF.

This rearrangement joins TRBV2 to TRBJ2-4; 8 bases align to TRBD2. The germline gives CDR1 SNHLY, CDR2 FYNNEI. CDR3 length: 15 amino acids. The CDR3: CARGVAGLAKNIQYF. As DNA, the CDR3 is TGTGCGAGGGGAGTAGCGGGGCTAGCCAAAAACATTCAGTACTTC.